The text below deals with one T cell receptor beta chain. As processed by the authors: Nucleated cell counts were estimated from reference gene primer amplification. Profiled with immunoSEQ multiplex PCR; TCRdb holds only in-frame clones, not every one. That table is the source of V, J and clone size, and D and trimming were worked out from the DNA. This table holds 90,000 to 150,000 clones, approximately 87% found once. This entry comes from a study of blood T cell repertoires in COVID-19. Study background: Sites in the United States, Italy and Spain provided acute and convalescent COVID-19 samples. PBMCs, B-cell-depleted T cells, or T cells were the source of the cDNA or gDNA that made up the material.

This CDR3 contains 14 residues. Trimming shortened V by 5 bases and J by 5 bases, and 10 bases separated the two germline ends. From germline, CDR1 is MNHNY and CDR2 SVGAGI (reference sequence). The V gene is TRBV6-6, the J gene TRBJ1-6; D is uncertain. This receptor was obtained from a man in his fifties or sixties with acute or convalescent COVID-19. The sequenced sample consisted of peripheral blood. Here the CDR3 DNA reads TGTGCCAGCAGTCACAGTCCCCATAATTCACCCCTCCACTTT. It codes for CASSHSPHNSPLHF.